This T cell receptor beta chain was found in a study of blood T cell repertoires in COVID-19. Trimming pared 7 bases from V and 4 bases from J, leaving 16 bases between. Looked up from germline, CDR1 is SQVTM and CDR2 is ANQGSEA. This CDR3 region has 13 residues. TCRdb's copy holds only in-frame clones and misses some; the assay was immunoSEQ multiplex PCR. The sample lists about 260,000 clones, 88% occurring once. V gene TRBV29-1 combines with J gene TRBJ1-1; D gene uncertain. The receptor comes from a woman aged 45-65 years who had recovered from COVID-19. Input material: PBMCs or T cells enriched from blood (not recorded which). CDR3 sequence: CSAGVGVGTEAFF. In DNA, the CDR3 is TGCAGCGCCGGAGTCGGGGTCGGCACTGAAGCTTTCTTT.